Below are 22 T cell receptor beta chains sequenced from a single sample in a study of PD-L1 blockade in urothelial cancer (dated by TCRdb to 2017 to 2019). Libraries were built with the immunoSEQ multiplex PCR assay. Drawn from immuneACCESS, this table holds only the in-frame rearrangements with V and J called that TCRdb kept. Clones are partly lost; checked studies trace under half to an unresolved V gene and leave the rest unexplained. The sample yields 75,000 to 95,000 clones; 90% were counted once. The ten largest account for 8% to 9.5% of the sample. The sample was PBMCs, taken around atezolizumab (anti-PD-L1) treatment. These TCRs come from a man between 60 and 75 years old with urothelial cancer.

The J gene is TRBJ2-2, the V gene TRBV2; the D is unclear. Trimming pared 4 bases from V and 0 bases from J, leaving 12 bases between. The CDR3 consists of 16 residues. The germline gives CDR1 SNHLY, CDR2 FYNNEI. The CDR3 loop reads CASSATGYANTGELFF. CDR3 sequence (DNA): TGTGCCAGCAGTGCCACGGGTTACGCGAACACCGGGGAGCTGTTTTTT.

The chain recombines TRBV6-1 with TRBJ1-2; D unclear. This CDR3 contains 13 residues. V lost 0 bases and J lost 4, with 6 bases in between. The germline V gene encodes CDR1 MNHNS and CDR2 SASEGT. The CDR3 spells CASSEAAFYGYTF. Written as DNA, the CDR3 is TGTGCCAGCAGTGAAGCGGCCTTCTATGGCTACACCTTC.

This chain links TRBV5-4 with TRBJ1-2; TRBD1 aligns across 8 bases. Germline CDR1 SGHNT, CDR2 YYREEE (reference sequence). J lost 6 bases, V lost 3 bases, and 13 bases had no gene match. The CDR3 is made up of 16 amino acids. Here the CDR3 reads CASSSIARQGYNGYTF. The CDR3 nucleotides are TGTGCCAGCAGCTCAATAGCGAGACAGGGGTACAATGGCTACACCTTC.

The chain uses TRBV10-3 and TRBJ1-1; D might be TRBD1 (6 bases). There are 13 residues in the CDR3. Per the germline V gene, CDR1 is ENHRY and CDR2 is SYGVKD. V was pared by 11 bases and J by 0 bases, with 13 bases between. CDR3 amino acids: CAATQGLNTEAFF. CDR3 sequence (DNA): TGTGCCGCGACACAGGGACTGAACACTGAAGCTTTCTTT.

The rearrangement joins TRBV5-1 to TRBJ1-2; D might be TRBD1 (5 bases). V lost 3 bases and J lost 7, with 19 bases in between. Germline loops: CDR1 SGHRS, CDR2 YFSETQ. The CDR3 length is 15 residues. This CDR3 is CASSSVGRAAGGYTF. DNA for the CDR3: TGCGCCAGCAGCTCAGTGGGCAGGGCCGCTGGTGGCTACACCTTC.

J is TRBJ2-7 and V is TRBV9; the D gene is possibly TRBD2 (7 bases). The CDR3 totals 13 residues. The ends were cut back, 7 bases at V and 0 bases at J, with 11 bases in the middle. Germline V lookup: CDR1 SGDLS, CDR2 YYNGEE. The CDR3 is CASARGGSYEQYF. DNA of the CDR3: TGTGCCAGCGCTAGGGGGGGCTCCTACGAGCAGTACTTC. Based on the CDR3 plus reference TRBV9 and TRBJ2-7, the full variable domain is DSGVTQTPKHLITATGQRVTLRCSPRSGDLSVYWYQQSLDQGLQFLIQYYNGEERAKGNILERFSAQQFPDLHSELNLSSLELGDSALYFCASARGGSYEQYFGPGTRLTVT.

This chain uses TRBV5-4 with TRBJ1-2; D is unclear. V lost 0 bases to trimming and J lost 0 bases, with 6 bases between them. Germline V CDR1 and CDR2: SGHNT, YYREEE (reference sequence). This CDR3 is 14 amino acids long. The CDR3 DNA sequence: TGTGCCAGCAGCTTGGACTATTCTAACTATGGCTACACCTTC. It codes for CASSLDYSNYGYTF. Combining the CDR3 with reference TRBV5-4 and TRBJ1-2 gives the whole variable domain ETGVTQSPTHLIKTRGQQVTLRCSSQSGHNTVSWYQQALGQGPQFIFQYYREEENGRGNFPPRFSGLQFPNYSSELNVNALELDDSALYLCASSLDYSNYGYTFGSGTRLTVV.

This clone was counted between two and nine times. The chain combines TRBV4-1 with TRBJ2-7, with D perhaps matching TRBD2 (5 bases). The germline V gene encodes CDR1 MGHRA and CDR2 YSYEKL. V lost 1 base and J 3 bases, leaving 10 bases between the germline ends. The CDR3 has 14 amino acids. CDR3 DNA: TGCGCCAGCAGCCAAGGCGGACGGGGCTACGAGCAGTACTTC. Translating it yields CASSQGGRGYEQYF.

The rearrangement uses TRBV4-1 and TRBJ1-4; D call uncertain. Germline CDR1 and CDR2: MGHRA and YSYEKL. V was shortened by 4 bases and J by 1 base, with 13 bases between the two germline ends. The CDR3 spans 16 residues. The CDR3 reads CASSPRPGRTNEKLFF. In DNA, the CDR3 is TGCGCCAGCAGCCCGCGACCAGGCCGAACTAATGAAAAACTGTTTTTT.

V usage is TRBV4-2 and J usage is TRBJ1-3, with D possibly matching TRBD1 (5 bases). The germline V gene encodes CDR1 LGHNA and CDR2 YNFKEQ. Trimming removed 0 bases from V and 0 bases from J, with 9 bases in between. This CDR3 is 16 amino acids long. The CDR3 region has the DNA TGTGCCAGCAGCCAAGAGGAAAGGGGCTCTGGAAACACCATATATTTT. Its translation: CASSQEERGSGNTIYF.

The chain links TRBV7-9 to TRBJ2-6; 11 nucleotides align to TRBD1. Germline V gene data show CDR1 as SEHNR and CDR2 as FQNEAQ (reference sequence). Unmatched junction bases numbered 7, after V lost 5 bases and J lost 1 base. CDR3 size: 18 residues. In DNA form, the CDR3 reads TGTGCCAGCAGCCAAGGGACAGGGGGTTGGTCTGGGGCCAACGTCCTGACTTTC. This encodes CASSQGTGGWSGANVLTF.

This chain connects TRBV5-3 to TRBJ2-7; TRBD1 might be the D (6 bases). TRBV5-3 is flagged as an ORF with uncertain function. The length of the CDR3 is 15 residues. Trimming stripped 0 bases from V and 4 bases from J, with 14 bases between. CDR3 sequence: CARSLGGTRTYEQYF. The CDR3 DNA follows: TGTGCCAGAAGCTTGGGGGGGACAAGAACTTACGAGCAGTACTTC.

V is TRBV5-1 and J is TRBJ2-2, with 9 bases that match TRBD1. CDR3 length: 15 amino acids. The J segment lost 7 bases and the V segment lost 0 bases, leaving 4 bases of the junction unmatched. Germline V gene data show CDR1 as SGHRS and CDR2 as YFSETQ. The CDR3 DNA sequence: TGCGCCAGCAGCTTGGACGGACAGGGGTACGGGGAGCTGTTTTTT. Protein sequence: CASSLDGQGYGELFF.

The chain has TRBV5-1 and TRBJ2-3, with 9 bases aligning to TRBD2. The CDR3 has 15 residues. Trimming at V came to 4 bases and at J to 7 bases, leaving 10 bases not matched to a gene. Looked up from germline, CDR1 is SGHRS and CDR2 is YFSETQ. The CDR3 protein is CASSSWTSVLNTQYF. In nucleotides, the CDR3 is TGCGCCAGCAGCAGTTGGACTAGCGTGTTAAATACGCAGTATTTT.

The V gene is TRBV4-2, the J gene TRBJ2-3, with 9 bases lining up with TRBD2. Per the germline V gene, CDR1 is LGHNA and CDR2 is YNFKEQ. This CDR3 is 16 amino acids long. Unmatched junction bases numbered 7, after V lost 0 bases and J lost 6 bases. This CDR3 reads CASSQEASGDGDTQYF. The CDR3 region has the DNA TGTGCCAGCAGCCAAGAGGCTAGCGGGGATGGGGATACGCAGTATTTT.

The CDR3 loop reads CASSSGLGVGETQYF. The CDR3 coding sequence is TGCGCCAGCAGCAGCGGACTAGGGGTGGGAGAGACCCAGTACTTC. The chain is built from TRBV5-1 and TRBJ2-5; 7 nucleotides align to TRBD2. This CDR3 spans 15 amino acids. CDR1 SGHRS and CDR2 YFSETQ come from the germline V gene. Losses at the gene ends were 4 bases for V and 4 bases for J; bases not matched to a gene: 10. Looking up the rest from reference TRBV5-1 and TRBJ2-5 gives the full variable domain: KAGVTQTPRYLIKTRGQQVTLSCSPISGHRSVSWYQQTPGQGLQFLFEYFSETQRNKGNFPGRFSGRQFSNSRSEMNVSTLELGDSALYLCASSSGLGVGETQYFGPGTRLLVL.

This chain joins TRBV9 and TRBJ2-2; 7 bases agree with TRBD2. Unmatched junction bases numbered 9, after V lost 2 bases and J lost 2 bases. This CDR3 is 17 amino acids long. Per the germline V gene, CDR1 is SGDLS and CDR2 is YYNGEE. The DNA of the CDR3 is TGTGCCAGCAGCGTGACGACTGGCGGGGGAAACACCGGGGAGCTGTTTTTT. This codes for CASSVTTGGGNTGELFF. The entire variable domain, with the rest obtained from reference TRBV9 and TRBJ2-2, is as follows: DSGVTQTPKHLITATGQRVTLRCSPRSGDLSVYWYQQSLDQGLQFLIQYYNGEERAKGNILERFSAQQFPDLHSELNLSSLELGDSALYFCASSVTTGGGNTGELFFGEGSRLTVL.

The chain carries TRBV29-1 and TRBJ2-3, with D possibly TRBD1 on 5 matching bases. Germline V gene data show CDR1 as SQVTM and CDR2 as ANQGSEA. V shed 8 bases and J shed 2 bases, with 14 bases lying between them. The length of the CDR3 is 13 residues. The CDR3 region is CSLRQINTDTQYF. In nucleotides, the CDR3 is TGCAGCCTACGACAGATAAACACAGATACGCAGTATTTT.

The chain links TRBV7-3 to TRBJ2-2, with a weak D call TRBD2 (5 bases). This CDR3 has 16 amino acids. Germline CDR1 and CDR2: SGHTA and FQGTGA. V was trimmed by 1 base and J by 0 bases, leaving 9 bases between them. As DNA, the CDR3 is TGTGCCAGCAGCTTAAAAGGAGGAGCGAACACCGGGGAGCTGTTTTTT. As protein: CASSLKGGANTGELFF. Variable domain in full (rest from reference TRBV7-3 and TRBJ2-2): GAGVSQTPSNKVTEKGKYVELRCDPISGHTALYWYRQSLGQGPEFLIYFQGTGAADDSGLPNDRFFAVRPEGSVSTLKIQRTERGDSAVYLCASSLKGGANTGELFFGEGSRLTVL.

V gene TRBV2 combines with J gene TRBJ2-5; D is ambiguous. With 7 bases removed from V and 5 bases from J, the gap between germline ends came to 11 bases. The CDR3 contains 12 residues. Germline V gene sequence: CDR1 SNHLY, CDR2 FYNNEI. The CDR3 loop reads CASTTDAETQYF. The CDR3 DNA follows: TGTGCCAGCACAACTGATGCGGAGACCCAGTACTTC.

The V and J genes are TRBV21-1 and TRBJ2-2; TRBD2, the table's D call, was not compared with the DNA. TRBV21-1 is a pseudogene locus. The CDR3 is 12 amino acids. For the CDR3, the DNA is TGTGCCAGCAGAGAACGAGGTGGGGAGCTGTTTTTT. It encodes CASRERGGELFF.

CDR3 region: CASSPTFYEQYF. Here the CDR3 DNA reads TGTGCCAGCAGCCCAACTTTTTACGAGCAGTACTTC. The V call is TRBV7-2, the J call TRBJ2-7, with D unresolved. Germline V gene data show CDR1 as SGHTA and CDR2 as FQGNSA. The CDR3 loop spans 12 amino acids. Deletions cut 5 bases from V and 4 bases from J, with 9 bases between.